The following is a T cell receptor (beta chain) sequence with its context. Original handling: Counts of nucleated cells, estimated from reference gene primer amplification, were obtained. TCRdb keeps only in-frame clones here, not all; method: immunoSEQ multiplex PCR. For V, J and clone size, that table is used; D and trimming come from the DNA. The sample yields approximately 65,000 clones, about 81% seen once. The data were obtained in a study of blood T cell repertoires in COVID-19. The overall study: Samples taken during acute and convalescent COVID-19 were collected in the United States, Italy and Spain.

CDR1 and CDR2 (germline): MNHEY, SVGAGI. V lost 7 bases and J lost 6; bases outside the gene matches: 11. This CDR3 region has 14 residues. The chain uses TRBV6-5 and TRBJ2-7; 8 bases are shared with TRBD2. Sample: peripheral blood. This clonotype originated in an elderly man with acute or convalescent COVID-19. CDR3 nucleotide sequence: TGTGCCAGCACCTACCGGGGGGGAACCCGCGAGCAGTACTTC. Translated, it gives CASTYRGGTREQYF.